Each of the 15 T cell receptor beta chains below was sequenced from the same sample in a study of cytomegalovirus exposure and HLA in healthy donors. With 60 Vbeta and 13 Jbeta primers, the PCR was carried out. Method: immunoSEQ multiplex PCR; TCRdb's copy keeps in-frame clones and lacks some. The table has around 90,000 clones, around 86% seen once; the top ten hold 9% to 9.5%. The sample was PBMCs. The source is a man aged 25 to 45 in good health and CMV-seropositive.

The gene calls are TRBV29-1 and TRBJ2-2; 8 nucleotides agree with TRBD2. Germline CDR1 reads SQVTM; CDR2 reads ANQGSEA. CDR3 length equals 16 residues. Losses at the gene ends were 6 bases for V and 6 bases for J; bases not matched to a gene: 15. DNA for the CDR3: TGCAGCGTAGCGAGGAGTCGGGGAGCGGGAGCCGGGGAGCTGTTTTTT. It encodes CSVARSRGAGAGELFF.

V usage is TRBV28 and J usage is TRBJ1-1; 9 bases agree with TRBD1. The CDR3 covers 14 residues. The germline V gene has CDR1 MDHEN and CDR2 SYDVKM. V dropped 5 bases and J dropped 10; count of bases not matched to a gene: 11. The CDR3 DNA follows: TGTGCCAGCAGTGATTGGGACAGGGTAAGGGTAGCTTTCTTT. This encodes CASSDWDRVRVAFF. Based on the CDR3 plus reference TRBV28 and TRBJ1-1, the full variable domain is DVKVTQSSRYLVKRTGEKVFLECVQDMDHENMFWYRQDPGLGLRLIYFSYDVKMKEKGDIPEGYSVSREKKERFSLILESASTNQTSMYLCASSDWDRVRVAFFGQGTRLTVV.

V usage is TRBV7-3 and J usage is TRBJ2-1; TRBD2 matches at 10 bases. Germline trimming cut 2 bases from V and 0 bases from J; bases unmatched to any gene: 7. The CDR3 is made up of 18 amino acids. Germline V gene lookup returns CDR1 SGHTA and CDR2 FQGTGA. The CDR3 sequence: CASSLLAGVDSSYNEQFF. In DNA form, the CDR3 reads TGTGCCAGCAGCTTACTAGCGGGAGTGGACAGCTCCTACAATGAGCAGTTCTTC.

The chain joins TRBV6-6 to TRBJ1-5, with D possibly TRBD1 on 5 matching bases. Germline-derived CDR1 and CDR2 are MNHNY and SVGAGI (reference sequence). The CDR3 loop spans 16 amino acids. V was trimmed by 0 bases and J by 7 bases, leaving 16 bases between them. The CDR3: CASSYSTSGRGQPQHF. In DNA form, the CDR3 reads TGTGCCAGCAGTTACTCAACATCAGGGCGAGGCCAGCCCCAGCATTTT.

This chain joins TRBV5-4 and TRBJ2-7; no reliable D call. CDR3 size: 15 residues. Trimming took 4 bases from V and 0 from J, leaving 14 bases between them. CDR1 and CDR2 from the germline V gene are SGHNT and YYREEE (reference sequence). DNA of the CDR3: TGTGCCAGCAGCCTCCCCACAGCCAGCTCCTACGAGCAGTACTTC. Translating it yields CASSLPTASSYEQYF. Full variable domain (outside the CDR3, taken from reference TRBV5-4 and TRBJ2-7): ETGVTQSPTHLIKTRGQQVTLRCSSQSGHNTVSWYQQALGQGPQFIFQYYREEENGRGNFPPRFSGLQFPNYSSELNVNALELDDSALYLCASSLPTASSYEQYFGPGTRLTVT.

The CDR3 protein is CASSLNRGTEAFF. CDR3 DNA: TGTGCCAGCAGCTTAAACAGGGGCACTGAAGCTTTCTTT. The genes are TRBV11-3 and TRBJ1-1; 7 nucleotides line up with TRBD1. There are 13 residues in the CDR3. Germline CDR1 reads SGHNT; CDR2 reads YENEEA. V lost 2 bases, J lost 4 bases, and 1 base stayed unmatched.

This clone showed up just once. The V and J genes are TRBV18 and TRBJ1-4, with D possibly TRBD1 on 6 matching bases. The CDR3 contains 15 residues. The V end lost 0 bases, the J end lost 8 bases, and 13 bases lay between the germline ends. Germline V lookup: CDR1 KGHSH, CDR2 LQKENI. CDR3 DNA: TGTGCCAGCTCACCACCGTTGGGGGCTGGGGAAAAACTGTTTTTT. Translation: CASSPPLGAGEKLFF. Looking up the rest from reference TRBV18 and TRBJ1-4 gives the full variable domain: NAGVMQNPRHLVRRRGQEARLRCSPMKGHSHVYWYRQLPEEGLKFMVYLQKENIIDESGMPKERFSAEFPKEGPSILRIQQVVRGDSAAYFCASSPPLGAGEKLFFGSGTQLSVL.

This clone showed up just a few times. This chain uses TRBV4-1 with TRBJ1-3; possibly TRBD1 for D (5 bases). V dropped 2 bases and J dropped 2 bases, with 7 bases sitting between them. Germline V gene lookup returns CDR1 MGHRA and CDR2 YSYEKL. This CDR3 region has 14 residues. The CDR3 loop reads CASSQWGAGNTIYF. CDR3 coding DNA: TGCGCCAGCAGCCAATGGGGGGCTGGAAACACCATATATTTT.

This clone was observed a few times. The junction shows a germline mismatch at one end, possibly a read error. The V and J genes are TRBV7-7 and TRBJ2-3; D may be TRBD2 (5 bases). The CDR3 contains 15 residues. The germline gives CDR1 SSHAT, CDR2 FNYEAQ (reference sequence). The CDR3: CASSSGVTSTDTQYF. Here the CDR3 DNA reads TGTGCTAGCAGCTCCGGGGTAACTAGCACAGATACGCAGTATTTT.

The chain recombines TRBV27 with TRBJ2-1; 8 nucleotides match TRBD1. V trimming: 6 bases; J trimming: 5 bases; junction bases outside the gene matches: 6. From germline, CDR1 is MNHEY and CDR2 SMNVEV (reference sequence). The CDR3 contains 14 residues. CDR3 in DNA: TGTGCCAGCAGCCGGACAGGGACCCACAATGAGCAGTTCTTC. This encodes CASSRTGTHNEQFF.

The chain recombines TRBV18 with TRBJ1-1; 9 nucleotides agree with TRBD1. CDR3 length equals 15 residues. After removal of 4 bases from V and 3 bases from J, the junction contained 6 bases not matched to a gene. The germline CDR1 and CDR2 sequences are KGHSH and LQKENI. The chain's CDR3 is CASSRRQGGDTEAFF. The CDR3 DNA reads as TGTGCCAGCTCACGACGACAGGGGGGCGACACTGAAGCTTTCTTT.

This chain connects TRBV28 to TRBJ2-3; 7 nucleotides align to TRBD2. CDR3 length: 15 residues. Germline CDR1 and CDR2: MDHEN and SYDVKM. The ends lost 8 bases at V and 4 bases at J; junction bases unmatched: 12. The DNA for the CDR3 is TGTGCCAGCGGGAGTCTAGCGGCTGGTGCAGATACGCAGTATTTT. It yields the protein CASGSLAAGADTQYF.

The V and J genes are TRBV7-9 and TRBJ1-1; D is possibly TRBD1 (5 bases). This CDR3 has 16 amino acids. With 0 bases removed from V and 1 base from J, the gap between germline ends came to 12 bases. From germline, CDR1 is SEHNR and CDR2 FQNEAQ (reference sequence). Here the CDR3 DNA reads TGTGCCAGCAGCTTAGCGCCCGCAGGGCAGAACACTGAAGCTTTCTTT. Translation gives CASSLAPAGQNTEAFF.

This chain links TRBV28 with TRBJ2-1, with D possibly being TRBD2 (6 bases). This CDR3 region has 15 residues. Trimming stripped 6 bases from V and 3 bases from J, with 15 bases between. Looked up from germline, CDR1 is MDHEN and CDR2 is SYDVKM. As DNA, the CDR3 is TGTGCCAGCAGAATCAGTAGCGGACTCTACAATGAGCAGTTCTTC. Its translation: CASRISSGLYNEQFF. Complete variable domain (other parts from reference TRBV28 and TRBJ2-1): DVKVTQSSRYLVKRTGEKVFLECVQDMDHENMFWYRQDPGLGLRLIYFSYDVKMKEKGDIPEGYSVSREKKERFSLILESASTNQTSMYLCASRISSGLYNEQFFGPGTRLTVL.

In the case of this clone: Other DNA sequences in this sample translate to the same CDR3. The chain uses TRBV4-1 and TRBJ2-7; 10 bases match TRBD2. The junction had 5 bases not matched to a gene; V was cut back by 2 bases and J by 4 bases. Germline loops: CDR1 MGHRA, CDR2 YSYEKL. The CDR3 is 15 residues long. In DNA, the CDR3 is TGCGCCAGCAGCCAACAGCGGGAGGGCCGTTACGAGCAGTACTTC. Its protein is CASSQQREGRYEQYF.